Reported below is one TCR beta chain. Its antigen target is currently unknown. Base quality data are lacking; no much larger clone is found one base away. The sample has other DNA sequences that encode this CDR3 too. This sample was taken from a study of T cell responses to AZD1222 COVID-19 vaccine (TCRdb year 2021). Concerning the study at large: TCR sequencing was performed for about 250 trial participants, of whom about 200 were given two doses of AZD1222 and approximately 26 were given two doses of MenACWY control vaccine. Trial participants were enrolled by age into subgroups of 18-55, 56-69 and 70-plus years, and around 150, 28 and 57 TCR-sequenced participants, respectively, were included in these subgroups.

CDR1 SGHRS and CDR2 YFSETQ are derived from the germline V gene. The CDR3 sequence holds 12 residues, the cysteine and phenylalanine included. Just CDR3 DNA is preserved here, 36 bases in frame from base 1. Trimming at the junction amounts to 1 base on V and 3 bases on J, and the germline ends lie 3 bases apart. The sample's time point label, in plain terms: baseline before first vaccination. The label giving this sample's treatment or condition can be read as: meningococcal conjugate vaccine given as trial control. Vaccinee samples came from UK trials COV001 and COV002, including a single-blind randomized controlled phase 2/3 trial of AZD1222 (ChAdOx1 nCoV-19) in healthy adults. For TCRbeta chain sequencing, PBMC samples from trial participants were taken at day 0 and at day 28 after the second dose. The full study reports these points: The vaccine-associated CD4 TCRs covered the entire spike protein, and the dominant responses fell in regions 160-218 and 743-854. Only five to seven AZD1222 recipients were SARS-CoV-2 seropositive at baseline, limiting conclusions about previously exposed vaccinees. No day 14 peak-response samples were available, so repertoires were characterized only after the peak T cell response. Epitopes outside the regions mutated in the B.1.351 and B.1.1.7 variants were reportedly recognized by nearly half of the unique spike-specific TCRs. Participants were mostly white British and included more females than males, and it was suggested by the authors that clonal diversity may have been underestimated. After two AZD1222 doses, spike-specific TCR breadth and depth were significantly higher than at day 0 and than in MenACWY recipients. The 56-69-year group was small, and its depth increase did not reach significance, likely because of low power.

The CDR3 regions of human TCRbeta chains were analyzed by immunosequencing. From the authors' description of their analysis: Repertoire TCRs were checked for matches against a reference library of SARS-CoV-2-specific TCRs that had been generated using the MIRA antigen-specificity platform. Breadth was defined as the fraction of unique TCRs that were SARS-CoV-2-associated. Depth was defined as the fraction of total T cells that were SARS-CoV-2-associated. Using the MIRA data, each spike-specific TCR was mapped to the spike region that the TCR reacts to and placed in a CD4 or CD8 class. Log10-transformed breadth and depth values were compared by one-way ANOVA with Sidak's multiple comparisons tests. TCRdb obtained this table from immuneACCESS and retained in-frame rearrangements with V and J assigned. These tables miss some clones; where compared with another copy, unresolved V genes account for less than half of the shortfall, and the remainder is unexplained. V, J and clone size are taken as reported in that table, and D and trimming were inferred from the DNA itself. The sample has around 120,000 clones on record, around 89% of them singletons. The top ten hold roughly 10% of the sample.

This sequence originates from an adult in good health. The sample in question was peripheral blood, obtained on day 0 of MenACWY control vaccination. The V and J segments used are TRBV5-1 and TRBJ2-3; the D gene is not confidently resolved. The sequence in DNA is TGCGCCAGCAGCTTGTCGACAGATACGCAGTATTTT. It codes for CASSLSTDTQYF.